These 10 T cell receptor beta chains originate from one sample sequenced in a study of cytomegalovirus exposure and HLA in healthy donors. Primers: 60 Vbeta forward and 13 Jbeta reverse. The data were produced by immunoSEQ multiplex PCR, yet TCRdb's version contains in-frame clones alone and is incomplete. The sample has 220,000 or so clones. Material: PBMCs. All receptors come from a girl aged 2 to 10 in good health and CMV-seropositive.

This chain links TRBV28 with TRBJ2-5, with D possibly being TRBD2 (5 bases). This CDR3 is built from 17 residues. Trimming left V 2 bases short and J 3 bases short, with 19 bases between. Germline lookup yields CDR1 MDHEN and CDR2 SYDVKM. The CDR3 sequence is CASSLPWRAEAKETQYF. In DNA, the CDR3 is TGTGCCAGCAGTTTACCCTGGCGAGCGGAAGCGAAAGAGACCCAGTACTTC.

This chain joins TRBV11-2 and TRBJ2-1; 9 bases map to TRBD2. Germline assignment: CDR1 SGHAT and CDR2 FQNNGV. The CDR3 runs to 16 residues. Trimming at V came to 1 base and at J to 2 bases, leaving 3 bases not matched to a gene. The CDR3, as DNA: TGTGCCAGCAGCTTAGGTTCTAGCGGGGCCTACAATGAGCAGTTCTTC. Its translation is CASSLGSSGAYNEQFF.

The chain joins TRBV4-2 to TRBJ2-7; possible D gene TRBD2, 6 bases. Germline-derived CDR1 and CDR2 are LGHNA and YNFKEQ. The length of the CDR3 is 16 residues. V was clipped by 4 bases and J by 1 base, with 17 bases between them. CDR3 protein: CASSPKWEDLSYEQYF. The CDR3 DNA sequence: TGTGCCAGCAGCCCTAAGTGGGAGGACCTGTCCTACGAGCAGTACTTC.

The V gene is TRBV19, the J gene TRBJ1-1, with D possibly TRBD1 on 6 matching bases. V lost 6 bases and J 13 bases, leaving 15 bases between the germline ends. The length of the CDR3 is 11 residues. Germline V gene data show CDR1 as LNHDA and CDR2 as SQIVND (reference sequence). The CDR3 DNA reads TGTGCCAGTAGAGACACAGGGAATGGTTTCTTT. This codes for CASRDTGNGFF.

The chain uses TRBV27 and TRBJ1-2, with 7 bases matching TRBD1. The V segment lost 5 bases and the J segment 1 base; nucleotides outside the gene matches: 13. Germline V lookup: CDR1 MNHEY, CDR2 SMNVEV (reference sequence). This CDR3 contains 17 residues. The CDR3 DNA reads TGTGCCAGCAGTCGAGACGGACAGGTGCCCCTTAACTATGGCTACACCTTC. As protein: CASSRDGQVPLNYGYTF.

V is TRBV5-8 and J is TRBJ2-7, with D unresolved. Germline V gene lookup returns CDR1 SGHTS and CDR2 YDEGEE. This CDR3 has 14 amino acids. V was pared by 0 bases and J by 4 bases, with 11 bases between. The DNA for the CDR3 is TGTGCCAGCAGCTTGGGTCCCGAGGCGTACGAGCAGTACTTC. Its protein product is CASSLGPEAYEQYF.

This chain links TRBV11-1 with TRBJ2-5; D gene uncertain. Germline CDR1 SGHAT, CDR2 FQDESV (reference sequence). Deletions cut 0 bases from V and 5 bases from J, with 13 bases between. The CDR3 sequence is 15 residues long. CDR3 loop: CASSLASTSWETQYF. In DNA, the CDR3 is TGTGCCAGCAGCTTAGCGTCTACGTCTTGGGAGACCCAGTACTTC.

V gene TRBV7-2 combines with J gene TRBJ2-2; perhaps TRBD1 as D (6 bases). This CDR3 is built from 15 residues. From germline, CDR1 is SGHTA and CDR2 FQGNSA. The germline V and J ends were trimmed by 5 bases and 9 bases, with 19 bases remaining between them. CDR3 sequence reads: CASSPTGQTPRELFF. CDR3 DNA: TGTGCCAGCAGCCCCACCGGACAGACCCCCCGGGAGCTGTTTTTT.

The chain joins TRBV5-1 to TRBJ2-3; 9 bases line up with TRBD1. The CDR3 has 15 residues. CDR1 is SGHRS and CDR2 is YFSETQ in the germline V gene. The V segment lost 2 bases and the J segment 3 bases; nucleotides outside the gene matches: 4. The CDR3 DNA reads TGCGCCAGCAGCTTAGGGGACAGGGAGACAGATACGCAGTATTTT. Amino acids: CASSLGDRETDTQYF.

The CDR3 nucleotides read TGTGCCAGCAGTCGACTAAACCCCGGGACAGGGGTCGAAGCTTTCTTT. It specifies CASSRLNPGTGVEAFF. The J gene is TRBJ1-1, the V gene TRBV14; 10 nucleotides agree with TRBD1. The CDR3 is made up of 16 amino acids. V gave up 6 bases and J gave up 8 bases; unmatched junction bases: 15. Per germline, CDR1 SGHDN and CDR2 FVKESK.